Listed below are T cell receptor beta chains from one sample, sequenced in a study of T cells in Graves' hyperthyroidism and ophthalmopathy. Each CDR3 protein gets one entry after TCRdb re-called the multiplex PCR reads with MiXCR. The sample carries under 400,000 distinct CDR3 sequences, roughly 20% recorded once. Input material: blood. These receptors all stem from a woman aged 50 to 60 with Graves' hyperthyroidism. Both conserved end residues are part of each CDR3. D genes are given only for firm matches. Only part of the rows carry a size: once, few, many, or a class if the clone is expanded.

d_call j_call clone_size v_call cdr3_nt cdr3_aa
TRBD2 TRBJ2-3 - TRBV30 TGTGCCAGTACGGCTAGCGGGGCCACAGATACGCAGTATTTT CASTASGATDTQYF
- TRBJ1-6 many TRBV12-3/TRBV12-4 TGTGCCAGCAGTTTGGAGGGTAATATCTCACCCCTCCACTTT CASSLEGNISPLHF
- TRBJ1-1 - TRBV19 TGTGCCAGTAGTATAACCCTGAACACTGAAGCTTTCTTT CASSITLNTEAFF
TRBD2 TRBJ2-1 many TRBV30 TGTGCCTGGAGTGTACTTAGGACTAGCGGGGGATACAATGAGCAGTTCTTC CAWSVLRTSGGYNEQFF
- TRBJ1-5 - TRBV6-1 TGTGCCAGCAGACACGGACAGAATAATCAGCCCCAGCATTTT CASRHGQNNQPQHF
- TRBJ2-1 many TRBV5-1 TGCGCCAGCAGCTTCTTTCCCGGTCACAATGAGCAGTTCTTC CASSFFPGHNEQFF
- TRBJ1-4 few TRBV15 TGTGCCACCAGCGGCGGGGGGCGCGGTGAAAAACTGTTTTTT CATSGGGRGEKLFF
- TRBJ2-1 few TRBV6-1 TGTGCCAGCGGACGACAGGTCTCCTACAATGAGCAGTTCTTC CASGRQVSYNEQFF
TRBD2 TRBJ2-1 many TRBV20-1 TGCAGTGCTAGACAGGCTGGACTAGCGTACAATGAGCAGTTCTTC CSARQAGLAYNEQFF
- TRBJ2-7 - TRBV18 TGTGCCAGCTCAACGGGGACTTATTTCGAGCAGTACTTC CASSTGTYFEQYF
- TRBJ2-6 many TRBV28 TGTGCCAGCAGTTCCCGATGGGACGATCTAGGGTCTGGGGCCAACGTCCTGACTTTC CASSSRWDDLGSGANVLTF
TRBD1 TRBJ1-4 many TRBV11-2 TGTGCCAGCAGCCCAATCAGGGGGGATAATGAAAAACTGTTTTTT CASSPIRGDNEKLFF
TRBD2 TRBJ2-5 many TRBV6-1 TGTGCCAGCAGTTACGACCAGCGGGGGGGGCAAGAGACCCAGTACTTC CASSYDQRGGQETQYF
TRBD2 TRBJ2-5 - TRBV20-1 TGCGGTGGCGGGACTAGCGGGGGAGCTGGGACCCAGTACTTC CGGGTSGGAGTQYF
TRBD2 TRBJ2-1 - TRBV4-2 TGTGCCAGCAGAAAACCGGGACTAGCTCCGTTCTTC CASRKPGLAPFF
TRBD1 TRBJ2-5 few TRBV18 TGTGCCAGCTCACCACGGGACAGGGGGGCTCAAGAGACCCAGTACTTC CASSPRDRGAQETQYF
TRBD1 TRBJ1-4 - TRBV6-1 TGTGCCAGCAGTTCCAGGGGGCGGGAAAAACTGTTTTTT CASSSRGREKLFF
- TRBJ1-2 - TRBV10-2 TGCGCCAGCAGTGAAGGGAGCGGGGGGGCGTATGGCTACACCTTC CASSEGSGGAYGYTF
- TRBJ1-1 many TRBV5-1 TGCGCCAGCAGCTTCGGGGCAATGAACACTGAAGCTTTCTTT CASSFGAMNTEAFF
TRBD2 TRBJ2-1 - TRBV30 TGTGCCTGGAGTCTGGGACTAGCGGGAGGGGGCGAGCAGTTCTTC CAWSLGLAGGGEQFF
- TRBJ1-2 - TRBV28 TGTGCCAGCAGTTTACCGGGCGGAGGGTATGGCTACACCTTC CASSLPGGGYGYTF
TRBD2 TRBJ2-3 many TRBV20-1 TGCAGTGCTAGAGGTCCTACTAGCGGGGGGGCGGATACGCAGTATTTT CSARGPTSGGADTQYF
- TRBJ2-3 many TRBV6-4 TGTGCCAGCAGTGCCTCAACTAGCACAGATACGCAGTATTTT CASSASTSTDTQYF
- TRBJ2-5 few TRBV10-3 TGTGCCATCAGTGGTGTGGGTAAGGGCGACAAGGAGACCCAGTACTTC CAISGVGKGDKETQYF
- TRBJ1-2 - TRBV5-4 TGTGCCAGCAGCTTGTATGGGGGCTCTGGCTACACCTTC CASSLYGGSGYTF
TRBD2 TRBJ2-5 many TRBV12-3/TRBV12-4 TGTGCCAGCAAACTAACCGGGGGGCAAGAGACCCAGTACTTC CASKLTGGQETQYF
- TRBJ1-3 few TRBV11-2 TGTGCCACACAGCTAGCCTCTGGAAACACCATATATTTT CATQLASGNTIYF